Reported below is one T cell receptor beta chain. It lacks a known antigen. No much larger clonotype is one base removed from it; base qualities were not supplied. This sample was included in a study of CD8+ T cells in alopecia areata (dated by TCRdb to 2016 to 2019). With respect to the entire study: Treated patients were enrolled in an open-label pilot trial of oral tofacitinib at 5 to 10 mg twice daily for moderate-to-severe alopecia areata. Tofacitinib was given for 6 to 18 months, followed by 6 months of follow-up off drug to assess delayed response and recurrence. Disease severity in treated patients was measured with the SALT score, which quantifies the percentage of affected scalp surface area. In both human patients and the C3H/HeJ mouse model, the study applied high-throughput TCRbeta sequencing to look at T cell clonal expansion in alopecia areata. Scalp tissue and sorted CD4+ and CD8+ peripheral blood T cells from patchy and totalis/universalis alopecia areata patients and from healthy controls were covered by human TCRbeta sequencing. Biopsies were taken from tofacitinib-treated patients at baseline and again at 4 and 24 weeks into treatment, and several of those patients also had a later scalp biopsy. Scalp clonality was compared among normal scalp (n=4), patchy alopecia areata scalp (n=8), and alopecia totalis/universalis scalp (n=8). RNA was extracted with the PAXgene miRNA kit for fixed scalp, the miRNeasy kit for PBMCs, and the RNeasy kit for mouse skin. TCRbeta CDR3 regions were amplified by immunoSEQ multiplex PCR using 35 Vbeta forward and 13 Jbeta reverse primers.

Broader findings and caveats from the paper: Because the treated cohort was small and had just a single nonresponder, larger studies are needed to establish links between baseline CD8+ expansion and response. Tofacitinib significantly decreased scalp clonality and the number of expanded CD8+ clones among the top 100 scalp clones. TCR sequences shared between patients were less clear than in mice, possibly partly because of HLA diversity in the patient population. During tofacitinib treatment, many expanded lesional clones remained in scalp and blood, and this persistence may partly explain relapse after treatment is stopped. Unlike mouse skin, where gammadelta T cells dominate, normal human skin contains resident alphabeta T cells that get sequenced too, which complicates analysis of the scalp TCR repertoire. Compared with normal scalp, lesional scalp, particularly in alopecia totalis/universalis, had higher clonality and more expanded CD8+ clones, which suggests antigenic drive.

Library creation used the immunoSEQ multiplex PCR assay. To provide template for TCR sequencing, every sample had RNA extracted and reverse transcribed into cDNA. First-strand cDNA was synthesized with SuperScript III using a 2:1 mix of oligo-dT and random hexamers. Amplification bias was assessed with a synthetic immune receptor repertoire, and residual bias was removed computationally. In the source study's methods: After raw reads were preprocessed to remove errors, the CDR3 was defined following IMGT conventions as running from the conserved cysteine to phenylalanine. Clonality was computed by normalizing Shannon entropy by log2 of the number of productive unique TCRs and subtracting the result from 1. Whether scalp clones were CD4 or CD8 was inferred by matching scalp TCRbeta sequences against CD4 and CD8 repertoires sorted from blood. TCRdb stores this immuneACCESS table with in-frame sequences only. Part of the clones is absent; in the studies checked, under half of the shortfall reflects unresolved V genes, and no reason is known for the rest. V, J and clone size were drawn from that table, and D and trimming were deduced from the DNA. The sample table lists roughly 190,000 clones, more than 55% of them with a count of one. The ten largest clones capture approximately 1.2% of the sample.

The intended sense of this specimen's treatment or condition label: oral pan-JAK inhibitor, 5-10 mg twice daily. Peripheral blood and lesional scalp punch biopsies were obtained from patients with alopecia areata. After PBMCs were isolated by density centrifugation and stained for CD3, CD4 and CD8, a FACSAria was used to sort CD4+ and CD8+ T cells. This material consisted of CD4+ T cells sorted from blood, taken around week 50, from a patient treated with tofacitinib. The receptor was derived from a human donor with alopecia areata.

The CDR3 here reads CANRDNGGETQYF. The DNA reads as follows: TGTGCCAACCGAGACAACGGCGGGGAGACCCAGTACTTC. The chain is assembled from TRBV7-2 and TRBJ2-5; D gene: possibly TRBD2, on 5 matching bases. Via the germline V gene, CDR1 is SGHTA and CDR2 FQGNSA. From cysteine to phenylalanine, the CDR3 is 13 amino acids long. Only CDR3 DNA remains: 39 bases, in frame from the first base. V drops 10 bases and J drops 5 bases, leaving 17 bases in between.